These 32 T cell receptor beta chains were all obtained from the same sample, sequenced in a study of T-cell reconstitution after alpha-beta-depleted transplantation in children. The library targeted TCRbeta and was prepared with unique molecular identifiers. TCRdb reanalysed the PCR reads using MiXCR and keeps one entry per CDR3 protein. The sample lists fewer than 350,000 distinct CDR3 sequences; roughly 10% were seen once. This specimen was peripheral blood, taken 180 days after TCRalphabeta/CD19-depleted stem cell transplant. The receptors here all came from a male patient between 2 and 15 years old who had a stem cell transplant for chronic granulomatous disease, so the T cells may come from the graft donor.

On this clonotype: Given a much more abundant clone one base away, this may be a read error. The rearrangement uses TRBV6-2 or TRBV6-3 and TRBJ1-2; possibly TRBD1 for D (5 bases). CDR3 length: 14 amino acids. Germline V gene data show CDR1 as MNHEY and CDR2 as SVGEGT. CDR3 region: CASLGTHVYYGYPF. The CDR3 DNA follows: TGTGCCAGCCTCGGGACGCACGTCTACTATGGCTACCCCTTC.

In its sample, this clonotype was seen many times. This rearrangement joins TRBV4-3 to TRBJ2-7; D may be TRBD2 (7 bases). This CDR3 has 16 amino acids. V was clipped by 1 base and J by 5 bases, with 18 bases between them. CDR1 and CDR2 (germline): LGHNA, YSLEER. The DNA for the CDR3 is TGCGCCAGCAGCCAAGCTACGGGGGGCTACGTTGACGAGCAGTACTTC. This codes for CASSQATGGYVDEQYF.

In this sample, this clonotype turned up many times. The chain recombines TRBV12-3 or TRBV12-4 with TRBJ1-3, with TRBD1 matching over 8 bases. This CDR3 is built from 15 residues. Trimming took 6 bases from V and 9 from J; bases not matched to a gene: 13. Here the CDR3 DNA reads TGTGCCAGCAGCCGACGCGGACAGGGAGCGGCCACCATATATTTT. Amino acid sequence: CASSRRGQGAATIYF.

At least ten counts were recorded for this clonotype. The gene calls are TRBV6-2 or TRBV6-3 and TRBJ2-7; D unresolved. The CDR3 runs 12 residues. Germline V gene sequence: CDR1 MNHEY, CDR2 SVGEGT. V was shortened by 2 bases and J by 6 bases, with 8 bases between the two germline ends. The CDR3 is CASSYRIGEQYF. The CDR3 DNA is TGTGCCAGCAGTTACAGGATTGGCGAGCAGTACTTC.

This clonotype was recorded many times. The chain couples TRBV12-3 or TRBV12-4 to TRBJ2-7; TRBD1 matches at 8 bases. The trim removed 5 bases at V and 3 bases at J, leaving 3 bases unmatched. This CDR3 has 13 residues. The CDR3 is CASSEGQVYEQYF. CDR3 bases: TGTGCCAGCAGTGAGGGACAGGTCTACGAGCAGTACTTC.

This clonotype was observed many times. The genes are TRBV2 and TRBJ2-5; the D gene is possibly TRBD2 (5 bases). Trimming removed 4 bases at V and 5 bases at J, with 23 bases between. Germline CDR1 and CDR2: SNHLY and FYNNEI. This CDR3 spans 17 amino acids. Here the CDR3 reads CASSGSSAFGVSETQYF. The CDR3 nucleotides are TGTGCCAGCAGTGGATCATCGGCTTTCGGGGTTAGCGAGACCCAGTACTTC. The full variable domain, in which reference TRBV2 and TRBJ2-5 provide the parts outside the CDR3, is EPEVTQTPSHQVTQMGQEVILRCVPISNHLYFYWYRQILGQKVEFLVSFYNNEISEKSEIFDDQFSVERPDGSNFTLKIRSTKLEDSAMYFCASSGSSAFGVSETQYFGPGTRLLVL.

This clonotype was seen at least ten times. V usage is TRBV12-3 or TRBV12-4 and J usage is TRBJ2-2, with D perhaps TRBD1 or TRBD2 (5 bases each). The CDR3 contains 16 residues. Between the trimmed V and J ends, which lost 4 bases and 3 bases, there was a span of 15 bases. The CDR3 region has the DNA TGTGCCAGCAGTTGGGGGAACAGGATCGACACCGGGGAGCTGTTTTTT. Protein product: CASSWGNRIDTGELFF.

This clonotype appeared many times. V is TRBV28 and J is TRBJ1-5, with D hard to call. V was shortened by 6 bases and J by 0 bases, with 3 bases between the two germline ends. Looked up from germline, CDR1 is MDHEN and CDR2 is SYDVKM. The CDR3 contains 12 residues. The CDR3 nucleotides are TGTGCCAGCAGGAATAGCAATCAGCCCCAGCATTTT. Protein sequence: CASRNSNQPQHF.

This clonotype was detected ten times or more. This sequence joins TRBV5-5 and TRBJ1-3, with D possibly being TRBD1 (5 bases). This CDR3 region has 16 residues. The V end lost 4 bases, the J end lost 1 base, and 15 bases lay between the germline ends. CDR1 and CDR2 from the germline V gene are SGHKS and YYEKEE (reference sequence). The CDR3 DNA is TGTGCCAGCAGCCCCCTAACAGGAGCTTCTGGAAACACCATATATTTT. As protein: CASSPLTGASGNTIYF.

This clonotype was seen more than once but under ten times. The chain has TRBV18 and TRBJ2-1; D is unclear. Per the germline V gene, CDR1 is KGHSH and CDR2 is LQKENI. CDR3 length equals 11 residues. Trimming took 2 bases from V and 7 from J, leaving 3 bases between them. The CDR3 sequence is CASSPKNEQFF. The CDR3 DNA follows: TGTGCCAGCTCACCAAAAAATGAGCAGTTCTTC.

In this sample, this clonotype turned up many times. V gene TRBV29-1 combines with J gene TRBJ2-7, with D uncertain. CDR3 length: 14 residues. V lost 5 bases and J lost 4, with 18 bases in between. The germline V gene encodes CDR1 SQVTM and CDR2 ANQGSEA. CDR3 in DNA: TGCAGCGTTTTGGGGTGGGGTGGACCTTACGAGCAGTACTTC. Translated, it gives CSVLGWGGPYEQYF.

This clonotype appeared many times. The chain joins TRBV11-2 to TRBJ2-7, with TRBD2 matching 12 bases. Trimming took 8 bases from V and 5 from J; bases not matched to a gene: 7. Per germline, CDR1 SGHAT and CDR2 FQNNGV. The CDR3 length is 14 residues. In DNA form, the CDR3 reads TGTGCCAGCCGTCTAGCGGGAGGGGTCGACGAGCAGTACTTC. Translating gives CASRLAGGVDEQYF.

Of note for this clonotype: A much more abundant neighbour one base away suggests this may be a read error. The gene calls are TRBV12-3 or TRBV12-4 and TRBJ2-7; D remains unclear. The CDR3 contains 14 residues. CDR3 residues: CASSGPQKYYEQHF. The CDR3 region has the DNA TGTGCCAGCAGTGGGCCCCAGAAGTACTACGAGCAGCACTTC.

This clonotype has ten or more counts. This chain uses TRBV5-1 with TRBJ1-2, with D unclear. Looked up from germline, CDR1 is SGHRS and CDR2 is YFSETQ. V was clipped by 2 bases and J by 5 bases, with 19 bases between them. This CDR3 has 16 amino acids. CDR3 DNA sequence: TGCGCCAGCAGCTTTGGCGGACTGGGCCAGGTTTATGGCTACACCTTC. Its translation: CASSFGGLGQVYGYTF.

This clonotype was picked up many times. The V gene is TRBV20-1, the J gene TRBJ1-1; D unresolved. Germline V CDR1 and CDR2: DFQATT, SNEGSKA (reference sequence). V was pared by 6 bases and J by 4 bases, with 18 bases between. This CDR3 contains 14 residues. CDR3 sequence reads: CSALRGVGSTEAFF. DNA of the CDR3: TGCAGTGCCCTACGTGGGGTAGGGAGCACTGAAGCTTTCTTT.

The chain links TRBV5-1 to TRBJ2-3; 15 positions match TRBD2. The germline V gene encodes CDR1 SGHRS and CDR2 YFSETQ. After removal of 6 bases from V and 4 bases from J, the junction contained 6 bases not matched to a gene. The length of the CDR3 is 16 residues. Written as DNA, the CDR3 is TGCGCCAGCAACCCCAGGACTAGCGGGGGGGCAGATACGCAGTATTTT. Amino acids: CASNPRTSGGADTQYF.

About this clonotype itself: One base away lies a much larger clone, so this may be a sequencing read error. The chain joins TRBV5-1 to TRBJ2-5; the D is unclear. There are 12 residues in the CDR3. Germline CDR1 and CDR2: SGHRS and YFSETQ. CDR3: CACSLRAETQYF. CDR3 DNA sequence: TGCGCCTGCAGCTTACGGGCGGAGACCCAGTACTTC.

This clonotype was recorded many times. The V and J genes are TRBV12-3 or TRBV12-4 and TRBJ2-2; TRBD1 is a possible D gene (5 bases). The CDR3 is 14 amino acids. The V end was cut by 3 bases, the J end by 3 bases, with 8 bases between. CDR3 protein: CASSFQGHTGELFF. The CDR3, as DNA: TGTGCCAGCAGTTTCCAGGGTCACACCGGGGAGCTGTTTTTT.

This clonotype has a count of ten or more. This chain connects TRBV20-1 to TRBJ2-1; the D is unclear. V was cut by 1 base and J by 0 bases, with 7 bases left in between. CDR1 and CDR2 (germline): DFQATT, SNEGSKA (reference sequence). The CDR3 has 14 amino acids. The CDR3 nucleotides are TGCAGTGCTAGAGGGAGTGCCTCCTACAATGAGCAGTTCTTC. It is translated as CSARGSASYNEQFF.

The table lists this clonotype with many counts. This rearrangement joins TRBV12-3 or TRBV12-4 to TRBJ2-7, with D tentatively TRBD1 or TRBD2 (6 bases each). With 6 bases removed from V and 6 bases from J, the gap between germline ends came to 15 bases. The CDR3 loop spans 13 amino acids. The chain's CDR3 is CASSTLRGLEQYF. CDR3 nucleotide sequence: TGTGCCAGCAGCACCCTCCGGGGGCTCGAGCAGTACTTC.

This clonotype has at least ten counts. The V call is TRBV29-1, the J call TRBJ2-7; 7 positions match TRBD1. CDR1 and CDR2 from the germline V gene are SQVTM and ANQGSEA. The CDR3 contains 11 residues. V lost 7 bases to trimming and J lost 5 bases; unmatched junction nucleotides: 5. CDR3: CSAYRGNEQYF. The CDR3 nucleotides are TGCAGCGCTTACAGGGGAAACGAGCAGTACTTC.

This clonotype showed up many times. The chain combines TRBV29-1 with TRBJ2-5, with D perhaps given as TRBD1 or TRBD2 (5 bases each). CDR1 and CDR2 (germline): SQVTM, ANQGSEA. The V gene lost 2 bases and the J gene lost 5 bases, with 12 bases spanning the gap. The CDR3 has 13 residues. In DNA, the CDR3 is TGCAGCGTTGAAACGGGACCCGGGGAGACCCAGTACTTC. Translation: CSVETGPGETQYF.

This clonotype appeared many times. The genes are TRBV9 and TRBJ1-2, with TRBD1 identical over 8 bases. Germline lookup yields CDR1 SGDLS and CDR2 YYNGEE. V trimming: 2 bases; J trimming: 4 bases; junction bases outside the gene matches: 13. This CDR3 has 17 residues. The CDR3 spells CASSVRDRTENVYGYTF. The CDR3 DNA follows: TGTGCCAGCAGCGTCCGGGACAGGACGGAGAACGTCTATGGCTACACCTTC.

V is TRBV28 and J is TRBJ1-6; D remains ambiguous. V lost 1 base and J 4 bases, leaving 14 bases between the germline ends. This CDR3 has 17 amino acids. The germline gives CDR1 MDHEN, CDR2 SYDVKM. The CDR3 region has the DNA TGTGCCAGCAGTTTATTCGGCCATGGGAGATATAATTCACCCCTCCACTTT. Its protein product is CASSLFGHGRYNSPLHF.

This clonotype was seen many times. The chain couples TRBV29-1 to TRBJ2-1, with 8 positions matching TRBD1. Germline V CDR1 and CDR2: SQVTM, ANQGSEA. The CDR3 is 13 amino acids. V was clipped by 3 bases and J by 6 bases; unmatched bases: 4. CDR3 nucleotide sequence: TGCAGCGTTGATACCAGGGGGCGCAATGAGCAGTTCTTC. Its translation is CSVDTRGRNEQFF.

This clonotype was recorded at least ten times. The chain employs TRBV29-1 and TRBJ2-1, with 9 nucleotides matching TRBD2. V shed 8 bases, J shed 3 bases, and the junction held 8 bases outside the gene matches. The CDR3 loop spans 14 amino acids. The germline gives CDR1 SQVTM, CDR2 ANQGSEA. In DNA form, the CDR3 reads TGCAGCTCCTCGACTAGCGGTATCTACAATGAGCAGTTCTTC. Protein: CSSSTSGIYNEQFF.

The rearrangement links TRBV6-1 to TRBJ2-1, with 11 bases aligning to TRBD2. Germline CDR1 reads MNHNS; CDR2 reads SASEGT. The CDR3 runs 16 residues. V lost 5 bases to trimming and J lost 9 bases; unmatched junction nucleotides: 12. The CDR3 spells CASSLLTSGSSGEQFF. Written as DNA, the CDR3 is TGTGCCAGCAGTCTCCTCACTAGCGGGAGTAGTGGTGAGCAGTTCTTC.

This clonotype was recorded at least ten times. The gene calls are TRBV24-1 and TRBJ2-3, with D perhaps TRBD1 (5 bases). The germline V and J ends were trimmed by 2 bases and 6 bases, with 5 bases remaining between them. The germline V gene encodes CDR1 KGHDR and CDR2 SFDVKD. There are 12 residues in the CDR3. CDR3 DNA: TGTGCCACCAGTGATTACAGGGATACGCAGTATTTT. Translation: CATSDYRDTQYF.

This clonotype was counted at least ten times. CDR3 residues: CASSKTGFYEQYF. The CDR3 nucleotides read TGTGCCAGCAGCAAGACAGGTTTCTACGAGCAGTACTTC. The chain has TRBV28 and TRBJ2-7; maybe TRBD1 (6 bases). This CDR3 contains 13 residues. V lost 6 bases to trimming and J lost 3 bases, with 12 bases between them. Germline V CDR1 and CDR2: MDHEN, SYDVKM.

V and J are TRBV3-1 and TRBJ1-2; 9 nucleotides match TRBD1. The V gene's germline CDR1 is LGHDT and CDR2 YNNKEL (reference sequence). This CDR3 comprises 17 residues. V dropped 11 bases and J dropped 7; count of bases not matched to a gene: 23. The DNA for the CDR3 is TGTGCCTCCTCCGGGGTGGACAGGGGAAGGGAGGAGCGTGGCTACACCTTC. Translated: CASSGVDRGREERGYTF.

This clonotype appeared many times. The chain employs TRBV2 and TRBJ2-1; TRBD2 matches 7 bases. Germline V gives CDR1 SNHLY, CDR2 FYNNEI. V shed 5 bases and J 0 bases; nucleotides not matched to a gene: 4. This CDR3 region has 15 residues. The CDR3 sequence is CASSRAGSSYNEQFF. CDR3 coding DNA: TGTGCCAGCAGTCGAGCGGGAAGCTCCTACAATGAGCAGTTCTTC.

In this sample, this clonotype turned up a few times. The chain joins TRBV7-9 to TRBJ2-7; 7 bases fit TRBD2. The CDR3 sequence is 16 residues long. V was pared by 5 bases and J by 4 bases, with 14 bases of the junction left unmatched. Germline assignment: CDR1 SEHNR and CDR2 FQNEAQ (reference sequence). The CDR3 coding sequence is TGTGCCAGCAGCGAGGGGAGCGGGAAAACCCGGTACGAGCAGTACTTC. The encoded protein is CASSEGSGKTRYEQYF. Full variable domain (missing parts from reference TRBV7-9 and TRBJ2-7): DTGVSQNPRHKITKRGQNVTFRCDPISEHNRLYWYRQTLGQGPEFLTYFQNEAQLEKSRLLSDRFSAERPKGSFSTLEIQRTEQGDSAMYLCASSEGSGKTRYEQYFGPGTRLTVT.